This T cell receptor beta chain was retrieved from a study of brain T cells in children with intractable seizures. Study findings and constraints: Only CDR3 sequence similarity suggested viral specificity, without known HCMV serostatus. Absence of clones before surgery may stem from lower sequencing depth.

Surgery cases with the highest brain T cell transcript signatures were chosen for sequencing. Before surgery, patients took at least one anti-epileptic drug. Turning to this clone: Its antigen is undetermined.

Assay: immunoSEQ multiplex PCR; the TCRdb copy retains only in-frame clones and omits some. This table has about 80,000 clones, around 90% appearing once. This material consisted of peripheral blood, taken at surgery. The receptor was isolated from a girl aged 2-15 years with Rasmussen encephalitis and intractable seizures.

The CDR3 DNA is TGTGCCAGCAGCTTGACCTACGAGCAGTACTTC. Amino acid sequence: CASSLTYEQYF. V is TRBV11-2 and J is TRBJ2-7; D is unclear. The CDR3 is made up of 11 amino acids. Germline assignment: CDR1 SGHAT and CDR2 FQNNGV. Trimming took off 3 bases at V and 2 bases at J, with 2 bases between the two ends.